This entry features one T cell receptor beta chain sequence. What it recognizes is unknown. This CDR3 region has 18 residues. With 6 bases clipped from V and 1 base from J, the junction kept 12 bases outside the gene matches. TCRdb itself ran the reads through MiXCR, one entry per CDR3 protein. The sample has approximately 500,000 distinct CDR3 sequences, approximately 26% seen once; the top ten hold approximately 13%. These data belong to a study of T cell repertoires in cytomegalovirus infection. Turning to the study itself: A matching HLA type, together with CMV infection, was signaled by public TCR beta signatures.

Study-wide points: Carriage of CMV together with the relevant HLA was identifiable through cumulative public TCR beta family frequency. Across the ex vivo response, the dominant clonotypes were HLA-C-restricted CMV-specific TCR beta clonotypes.

The sequenced material came from PBMCs. The TCR was taken from a human donor in good health (CMV status not recorded). Some clones in this sample may be carry-over from other donors' samples. The J gene is TRBJ2-2, the V gene TRBV12-3 or TRBV12-4; 9 bases are shared with TRBD2. The CDR3 DNA sequence: TGTGCCAGCAGATGTCCGATGGGACTAGCAAAGAACACCGGGGAGCTGTTTTTT. Its protein product is CASRCPMGLAKNTGELFF.